This is a list of T cell receptor beta chains from one sample in a study of blood T cell repertoires in COVID-19. Clones were sequenced by immunoSEQ multiplex PCR, and TCRdb holds only the in-frame ones, with some missing. There are around 140,000 clones in the sample; more than 70% occur only once, and over 1.1% lies in the top ten. The sample taken for sequencing was peripheral blood. These receptor sequences come from a man aged 55 to 70 with acute or convalescent COVID-19. CDR3s include the opening cysteine and the closing phenylalanine or tryptophan. The order of the fields is V gene, J gene, clone size, D gene, CDR3 protein, CDR3 DNA. A D gene is named only where the DNA matches it firmly. The listing skips clone size in some rows; elsewhere it reads once, few, many or a size class.

TRBV3-1/TRBV3-2,TRBJ2-7,few,TRBD1,CASSRRTGIYEQYF,TGTGCCAGCAGCCGCCGGACAGGGATCTACGAGCAGTACTTC
TRBV5-1,TRBJ2-3,NA,TRBD2,CASSHTSGGRDTQYF,TGCGCCAGCAGCCATACTAGCGGGGGTCGAGATACGCAGTATTTT
TRBV3-1/TRBV3-2,TRBJ2-7,NA,TRBD2,CASSQEAWGSLGKTSAEQYF,TGTGCCAGCAGCCAAGAAGCATGGGGCTCTCTGGGAAAAACTAGCGCCGAGCAGTACTTC
TRBV3-1/TRBV3-2,TRBJ2-7,NA,NA,CASSQAPTYEQYF,TGTGCCAGCAGCCAGGCACCGACCTACGAGCAGTACTTC
TRBV4-1,TRBJ1-1,NA,TRBD1,CASSPAGSDRVAFF,TGCGCCAGCAGCCCCGCCGGCTCCGACAGGGTGGCTTTCTTT
TRBV7-3,TRBJ2-1,NA,TRBD2,CASSFSGSSRNEQFF,TGTGCCAGCAGCTTTAGCGGGAGTTCTAGGAATGAGCAGTTCTTC
TRBV29-1,TRBJ1-2,NA,NA,CSVEAWERGYTF,TGCAGCGTGGAGGCGTGGGAACGGGGCTACACCTTC
TRBV6-6,TRBJ2-3,NA,NA,CASRLKGHRSTDTQYF,TGTGCCAGCAGGCTCAAGGGACACCGGTCCACAGATACGCAGTATTTT
TRBV18,TRBJ1-1,NA,NA,CASSARGWGINTEAFF,TGTGCCAGCTCCGCTCGGGGGTGGGGCATCAACACTGAAGCTTTCTTT
TRBV6-5,TRBJ2-7,NA,NA,CASIPAGTQNYEQYF,TGTGCCAGCATACCAGCCGGGACACAGAACTACGAGCAGTACTTC
TRBV7-3,TRBJ1-6,NA,NA,CASSRSPDSPLHF,TGTGCCAGCAGCCGAAGTCCGGATTCACCCCTCCACTTT
TRBV9,TRBJ2-3,NA,NA,CASSATLLGTDTQYF,TGTGCCAGCAGCGCGACACTCCTTGGCACAGATACGCAGTATTTT
TRBV30,TRBJ2-7,NA,NA,CAWSLDTGYEQYF,TGTGCCTGGAGTTTGGATACGGGATACGAGCAGTACTTC
TRBV9,TRBJ1-5,NA,NA,CASSVASDSEPQHF,TGTGCCAGCAGCGTAGCGTCGGACTCCGAGCCCCAGCATTTT
TRBV6-5,TRBJ1-1,NA,NA,CASRDGETEAFF,TGTGCCAGCAGGGACGGGGAGACTGAAGCTTTCTTT
TRBV11-2,TRBJ2-2,NA,TRBD2,CASSLLAGGYTGELFF,TGTGCCAGCAGCCTACTAGCGGGGGGGTACACCGGGGAGCTGTTTTTT
TRBV5-8,TRBJ1-6,NA,NA,CASSLPYSPLHF,TGTGCCAGCAGCCTCCCCTATTCACCCCTCCACTTT
TRBV10-3,TRBJ1-2,NA,NA,CAISVPQGRNGYTF,TGTGCCATCAGTGTCCCACAGGGTAGGAATGGCTACACCTTC
TRBV5-1,TRBJ2-3,NA,TRBD2,CASSLGLAGGRRTDTQYF,TGCGCCAGCAGCTTGGGACTAGCGGGGGGGAGGCGCACAGATACGCAGTATTTT
TRBV5-1,TRBJ2-3,NA,NA,CASSQQGLNTQYF,TGCGCCAGCAGCCAGCAGGGGCTAAATACGCAGTATTTT
TRBV3-1/TRBV3-2,TRBJ1-3,NA,NA,CASSLRGNTIYF,TGTGCCAGCAGCCTACGGGGAAACACCATATATTTT
TRBV4-2,TRBJ1-5,NA,NA,CASSPLTGAGPQHF,TGTGCCAGCAGCCCCTTGACAGGCGCCGGGCCCCAGCATTTT
TRBV6-5,TRBJ2-1,few,TRBD2,CASSTSGRYNEQFF,TGTGCCAGCAGTACTAGCGGGAGGTACAATGAGCAGTTCTTC
TRBV24-1,TRBJ1-2,NA,NA,CATSDFDRSGNYGYTF,TGTGCCACCAGTGATTTCGACAGATCAGGGAACTATGGCTACACCTTC
TRBV5-5,TRBJ1-4,NA,NA,CASRPGQTNEKLFF,TGTGCCAGCAGACCGGGACAAACTAATGAAAAACTGTTTTTT
TRBV9,TRBJ2-3,NA,NA,CASSPGLPVQYF,TGTGCCAGCAGCCCTGGACTCCCGGTGCAGTATTTT
TRBV9,TRBJ1-1,NA,NA,CASSGGERTEAFF,TGTGCCAGCAGCGGTGGCGAGCGGACTGAAGCTTTCTTT
TRBV9,TRBJ2-1,NA,TRBD2,CASSSRLAGGPTIHEQFF,TGTGCCAGCAGCTCCCGACTAGCGGGGGGGCCTACCATACATGAGCAGTTCTTC
TRBV20-1,TRBJ1-1,NA,NA,CSASGNTEAFF,TGCAGTGCTAGCGGGAACACTGAAGCTTTCTTT